Presented here are 11 T cell receptor beta chains from one specimen sequenced in a study of blood T cell repertoires in COVID-19. Assay: immunoSEQ multiplex PCR; the TCRdb copy retains only in-frame clones and omits some. The sample lists fewer than 200,000 clones, 70% to 90% occurring once. The sample taken for sequencing was peripheral blood. These receptors were obtained from an elderly woman with COVID-19, enrolled during active disease.

J is TRBJ2-7 and V is TRBV20-1, with D unclear. Germline values: CDR1 DFQATT, CDR2 SNEGSKA (reference sequence). V was cut by 3 bases and J by 6 bases, with 12 bases left in between. The CDR3 extends over 12 amino acids. The CDR3 reads CSASSSRSEQYF. In nucleotides, the CDR3 is TGCAGTGCTAGTTCTTCTCGTAGCGAGCAGTACTTC.

The chain links TRBV3-1 (or the pseudogene TRBV3-2) to TRBJ2-1, with 10 bases lining up with TRBD2. CDR1 and CDR2 from the germline V gene are LGHDT and YNNKEL (reference sequence). The CDR3 is made up of 15 amino acids. J gave up 9 bases and V 2 bases, and 7 bases lay outside the gene matches. The chain's CDR3 is CASSQSLAGVGEQFF. The CDR3 DNA reads TGTGCCAGCAGCCAATCCCTAGCGGGAGTGGGTGAGCAGTTCTTC.

The CDR3 sequence: CAIKHSLDTEAFF. In DNA form, the CDR3 reads TGTGCCATCAAGCACTCGTTGGACACTGAAGCTTTCTTT. V is TRBV10-3 and J is TRBJ1-1; no clear D. This CDR3 region has 13 residues. The germline V gene has CDR1 ENHRY and CDR2 SYGVKD. The V end was cut by 7 bases, the J end by 3 bases, with 12 bases between.

The chain joins TRBV20-1 to TRBJ1-5; perhaps TRBD1 as D (6 bases). This CDR3 is 16 amino acids long. Trimming stripped 3 bases from V and 2 bases from J, with 17 bases between. In germline, CDR1 is DFQATT, CDR2 SNEGSKA (reference sequence). CDR3 sequence reads: CSASGRWGLGNQPQHF. CDR3 nucleotides: TGCAGTGCTAGTGGCCGATGGGGGCTAGGCAATCAGCCCCAGCATTTT.

CDR3 sequence reads: CASSIIRGETEAFF. The CDR3 coding sequence is TGTGCCAGTAGTATTATACGGGGAGAGACTGAAGCTTTCTTT. The gene calls are TRBV19 and TRBJ1-1, with unresolved D. The V and J ends lost 3 bases and 5 bases respectively, with 13 bases between them. The CDR3 totals 14 residues. Germline V CDR1 and CDR2: LNHDA, SQIVND (reference sequence).

The V call is TRBV3-1 (or the pseudogene TRBV3-2), the J call TRBJ2-7, with a tentative D call TRBD1 (5 bases). The length of the CDR3 is 16 residues. V lost 0 bases to trimming and J lost 0 bases, with 12 bases between them. Germline lookup yields CDR1 LGHDT and CDR2 YNNKEL (reference sequence). This chain's CDR3 is CASSQDWGFASYEQYF. DNA for the CDR3: TGTGCCAGCAGCCAAGATTGGGGCTTTGCCTCCTACGAGCAGTACTTC.

The rearrangement joins TRBV5-1 to TRBJ2-2; 12 bases are a match to TRBD2. CDR3 size: 16 residues. V trimming: 4 bases; J trimming: 4 bases; junction bases outside the gene matches: 5. Germline loops: CDR1 SGHRS, CDR2 YFSETQ. CDR3: CASSLAGGPPTGELFF. CDR3 DNA sequence: TGCGCCAGCAGCCTAGCGGGAGGGCCGCCCACCGGGGAGCTGTTTTTT.

This sequence joins TRBV6-6 and TRBJ2-5, with a weak D call TRBD2 (5 bases). Germline assignment: CDR1 MNHNY and CDR2 SVGAGI (reference sequence). There are 15 residues in the CDR3. V shed 0 bases and J shed 4 bases, with 12 bases lying between them. CDR3 sequence: CASSYSGGPTETQYF. The CDR3 region has the DNA TGTGCCAGCAGTTACTCGGGCGGGCCCACAGAGACCCAGTACTTC.

This sequence joins TRBV5-4 and TRBJ2-1; weak D call: TRBD1 (5 bases). CDR1 is SGHNT, CDR2 YYREEE, per germline (reference sequence). The CDR3 is 17 amino acids. V dropped 1 base and J dropped 1 base, with 15 bases sitting between them. CDR3 protein: CASSLRAAGSSYNEQFF. In nucleotides, the CDR3 is TGTGCCAGCAGCTTGAGGGCGGCAGGGTCTTCCTACAATGAGCAGTTCTTC.

V and J are TRBV18 and TRBJ1-1; D ambiguous. Germline lookup yields CDR1 KGHSH and CDR2 LQKENI. Between the trimmed V and J ends, which lost 3 bases and 8 bases, there was a span of 10 bases. This CDR3 contains 12 residues. CDR3 region: CASSPRTGEAFF. The CDR3 DNA is TGTGCCAGCTCACCTCGAACGGGGGAAGCTTTCTTT.

The chain has TRBV2 and TRBJ2-7; 7 bases align to TRBD1. This CDR3 is 16 amino acids long. The germline CDR1 and CDR2 sequences are SNHLY and FYNNEI. Germline trimming cut 6 bases from V and 1 base from J; bases unmatched to any gene: 12. This CDR3 reads CASRPPASRGSYEQYF. In DNA, the CDR3 is TGTGCCAGCAGGCCACCCGCAAGCAGGGGGTCCTACGAGCAGTACTTC.